A single sample is the source of the 11 T cell receptor beta chains below, sequenced in a study of T cells in Graves' hyperthyroidism and ophthalmopathy. Authors of the study amplified TCR beta CDR3 regions from RNA transcripts. The TCR CDR3 was amplified in a first-round RT-PCR using the HTBI primer set. TCRdb re-called the multiplex PCR reads with MiXCR, one entry per CDR3 protein. The table lists some 460,000 distinct CDR3 sequences, 15% to 18% of them singletons, with around 7% in the top ten. The sample taken for sequencing was blood. Receptor source: a woman aged 18-35 years with Graves' hyperthyroidism.

The sample holds many counts of this clonotype. The J gene is TRBJ2-5, the V gene TRBV29-1; 8 bases agree with TRBD2. In germline, CDR1 is SQVTM, CDR2 ANQGSEA. This CDR3 spans 15 amino acids. V was pared by 6 bases and J by 5 bases, with 14 bases of the junction left unmatched. CDR3 loop: CSVVAGSGGSETQYF. The CDR3, as DNA: TGCAGCGTGGTGGCGGGGAGCGGGGGTTCGGAGACCCAGTACTTC.

The chain is built from TRBV19 and TRBJ2-2; no reliable D call. The CDR3 has 15 residues. V shed 3 bases and J shed 4 bases, with 12 bases lying between them. Per the germline V gene, CDR1 is LNHDA and CDR2 is SQIVND (reference sequence). CDR3 DNA sequence: TGTGCCAGTAGTATTGGTCCGGCTGGCACCGGGGAGCTGTTTTTT. Its translation: CASSIGPAGTGELFF.

This clonotype was recorded at least ten times. V and J are TRBV2 and TRBJ1-5, with D perhaps matching TRBD1 (6 bases). The CDR3 has 15 amino acids. The germline V gene has CDR1 SNHLY and CDR2 FYNNEI. Deletions cut 3 bases from V and 3 bases from J, with 12 bases between. CDR3 region: CASSEVDSLNQPQHF. CDR3 sequence (DNA): TGTGCCAGCAGTGAGGTGGACAGCCTCAATCAGCCCCAGCATTTT. The full variable domain, completed using reference TRBV2 and TRBJ1-5, is EPEVTQTPSHQVTQMGQEVILRCVPISNHLYFYWYRQILGQKVEFLVSFYNNEISEKSEIFDDQFSVERPDGSNFTLKIRSTKLEDSAMYFCASSEVDSLNQPQHFGDGTRLSIL.

For this clonotype: A read error may explain this, as a much larger clone is one base away. The V and J genes are TRBV18 and TRBJ2-3; the match to TRBD2 covers 8 bases. With V trimmed by 0 bases and J by 0 bases, 2 bases remained unmatched. CDR3 size: 16 residues. Per the germline V gene, CDR1 is KGHSH and CDR2 is LQKENI. CDR3 sequence (DNA): TGTGCCAGCTCACCACCGACTAGCGTTAGCACAGATACGCAGTATTTT. As protein: CASSPPTSVSTDTQYF.

This clonotype was observed at least ten times. The chain combines TRBV3-1 with TRBJ1-2; the D gene is possibly TRBD1 (6 bases). CDR3 length equals 14 residues. V lost 0 bases and J 6 bases, leaving 11 bases between the germline ends. CDR1 LGHDT and CDR2 YNNKEL come from the germline V gene (reference sequence). In DNA form, the CDR3 reads TGTGCCAGCAGCCAAGAAGGGGGGAATAATGGCTACACCTTC. Translating it yields CASSQEGGNNGYTF.

The table lists this clonotype with a few counts. The CDR3 reads CASSEGGAAETQYF. CDR3 in DNA: TGTGCCAGCAGTGAAGGGGGTGCGGCAGAGACCCAGTACTTC. This chain uses TRBV25-1 with TRBJ2-5, with D perhaps given as TRBD1 or TRBD2 (5 bases each). The length of the CDR3 is 14 residues. Germline CDR1 and CDR2: MGHDK and SYGVNS. V lost 2 bases and J 4 bases, leaving 11 bases between the germline ends.

This clonotype was seen a handful of times. This CDR3 reads CASSSRAPNEKLFF. CDR3 sequence (DNA): TGTGCCAGCAGTTCCCGGGCCCCTAATGAAAAACTGTTTTTT. The chain uses TRBV6-2 or TRBV6-3 and TRBJ1-4; D not certain. V was pared by 4 bases and J by 3 bases, with 9 bases between. CDR3 length: 14 amino acids. From germline, CDR1 is MNHEY and CDR2 SVGEGT.

This clonotype was picked up many times. V usage is TRBV6-5 and J usage is TRBJ2-7, with D maybe TRBD1 (5 bases). Germline values: CDR1 MNHEY, CDR2 SVGAGI. V lost 0 bases and J 0 bases, leaving 9 bases between the germline ends. This CDR3 is built from 15 residues. The CDR3 coding sequence is TGTGCCAGCAGTTACTCACCCAGGGACTCCTACGAGCAGTACTTC. Protein sequence: CASSYSPRDSYEQYF.

The chain employs TRBV20-1 and TRBJ1-5, with TRBD1 matching over 9 bases. Germline V CDR1 and CDR2: DFQATT, SNEGSKA (reference sequence). V lost 3 bases and J lost 6; bases outside the gene matches: 6. CDR3 length: 14 residues. The CDR3 sequence: CSASGGQGGQPQHF. CDR3 sequence (DNA): TGCAGTGCTAGTGGGGGACAGGGAGGTCAGCCCCAGCATTTT.

There are many counts of this clonotype. This chain uses TRBV7-3 with TRBJ1-1; the D is unclear. Trimming took off 2 bases at V and 1 base at J, with 5 bases between the two ends. Germline CDR1 SGHTA, CDR2 FQGTGA. This CDR3 region has 13 residues. Here the CDR3 reads CASSLRSNTEAFF. CDR3 nucleotide sequence: TGTGCCAGCAGCTTACGTTCGAACACTGAAGCTTTCTTT.

The genes are TRBV18 and TRBJ1-2, with D perhaps TRBD1 (5 bases). The CDR3 covers 14 residues. Germline assignment: CDR1 KGHSH and CDR2 LQKENI. Deletions cut 3 bases from V and 3 bases from J, with 11 bases between. The DNA of the CDR3 is TGTGCCAGCTCACCGGACAAGAGGGACTATGGCTACACCTTC. This encodes CASSPDKRDYGYTF.